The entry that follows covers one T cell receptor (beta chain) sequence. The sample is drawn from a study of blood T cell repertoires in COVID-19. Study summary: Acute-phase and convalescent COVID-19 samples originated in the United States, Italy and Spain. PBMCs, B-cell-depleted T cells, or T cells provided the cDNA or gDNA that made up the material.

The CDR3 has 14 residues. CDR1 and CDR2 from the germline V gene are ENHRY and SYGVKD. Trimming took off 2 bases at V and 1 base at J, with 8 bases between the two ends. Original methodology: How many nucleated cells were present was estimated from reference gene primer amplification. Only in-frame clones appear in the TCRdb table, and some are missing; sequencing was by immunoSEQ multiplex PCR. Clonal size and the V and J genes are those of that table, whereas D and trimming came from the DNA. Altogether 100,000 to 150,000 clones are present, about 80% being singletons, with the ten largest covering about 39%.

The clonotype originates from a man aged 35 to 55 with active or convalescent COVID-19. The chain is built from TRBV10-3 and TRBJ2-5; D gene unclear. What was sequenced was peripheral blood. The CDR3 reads CAISESTAQETQYF. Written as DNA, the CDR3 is TGTGCCATCAGTGAGAGCACCGCCCAAGAGACCCAGTACTTC.